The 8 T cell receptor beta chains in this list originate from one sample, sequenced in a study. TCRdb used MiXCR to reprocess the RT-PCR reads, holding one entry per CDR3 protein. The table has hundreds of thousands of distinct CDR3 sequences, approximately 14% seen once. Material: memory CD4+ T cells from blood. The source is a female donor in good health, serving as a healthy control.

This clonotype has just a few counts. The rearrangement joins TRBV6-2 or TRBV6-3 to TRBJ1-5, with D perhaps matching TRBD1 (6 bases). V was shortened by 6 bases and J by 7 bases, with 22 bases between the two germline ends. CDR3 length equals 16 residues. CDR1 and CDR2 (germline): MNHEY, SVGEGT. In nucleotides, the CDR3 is TGTGCCAGCAGAGTACAGGACAGCACCTTTTACCAGCCCCAGCATTTT. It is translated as CASRVQDSTFYQPQHF.

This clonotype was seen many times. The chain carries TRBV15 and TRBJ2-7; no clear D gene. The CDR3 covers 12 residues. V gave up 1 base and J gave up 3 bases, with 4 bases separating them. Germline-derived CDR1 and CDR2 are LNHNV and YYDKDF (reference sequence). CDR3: CATSRAGYEQYF. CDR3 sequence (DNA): TGTGCCACCAGCAGAGCCGGCTACGAGCAGTACTTC.

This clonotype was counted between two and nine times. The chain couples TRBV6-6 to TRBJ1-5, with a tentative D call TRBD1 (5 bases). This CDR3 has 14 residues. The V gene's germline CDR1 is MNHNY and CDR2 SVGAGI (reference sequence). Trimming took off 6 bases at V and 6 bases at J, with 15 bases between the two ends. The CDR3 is CASRALGVGQPQHF. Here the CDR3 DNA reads TGTGCCAGCAGGGCCTTGGGGGTTGGTCAGCCCCAGCATTTT.

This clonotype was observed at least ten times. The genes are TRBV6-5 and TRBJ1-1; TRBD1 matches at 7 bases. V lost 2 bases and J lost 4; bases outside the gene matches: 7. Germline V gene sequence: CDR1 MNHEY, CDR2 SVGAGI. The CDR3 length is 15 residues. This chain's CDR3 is CASSYATGVSTEAFF. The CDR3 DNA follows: TGTGCCAGCAGTTACGCAACAGGGGTCAGCACTGAAGCTTTCTTT.

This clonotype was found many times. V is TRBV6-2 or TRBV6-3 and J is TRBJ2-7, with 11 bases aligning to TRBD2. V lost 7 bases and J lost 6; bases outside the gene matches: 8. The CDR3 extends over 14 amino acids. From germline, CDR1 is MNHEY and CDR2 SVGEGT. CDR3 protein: CASNLAGGHGEQYF. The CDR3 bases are TGTGCCAGCAACCTAGCGGGAGGTCACGGCGAGCAGTACTTC.

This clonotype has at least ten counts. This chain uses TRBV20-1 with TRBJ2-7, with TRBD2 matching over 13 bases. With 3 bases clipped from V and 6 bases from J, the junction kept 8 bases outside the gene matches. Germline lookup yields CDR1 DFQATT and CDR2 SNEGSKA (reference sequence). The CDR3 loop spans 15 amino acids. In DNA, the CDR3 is TGCAGTGCTAGTGGACTAGCGGGAGTCCCCTCCGAGCAGTACTTC. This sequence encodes CSASGLAGVPSEQYF.

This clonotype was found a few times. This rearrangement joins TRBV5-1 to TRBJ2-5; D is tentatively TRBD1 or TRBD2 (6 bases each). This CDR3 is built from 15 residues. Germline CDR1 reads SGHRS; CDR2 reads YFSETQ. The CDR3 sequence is CASQTGGGARETQYF. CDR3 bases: TGCGCGTCCCAAACCGGGGGCGGAGCCCGGGAGACCCAGTACTTC.

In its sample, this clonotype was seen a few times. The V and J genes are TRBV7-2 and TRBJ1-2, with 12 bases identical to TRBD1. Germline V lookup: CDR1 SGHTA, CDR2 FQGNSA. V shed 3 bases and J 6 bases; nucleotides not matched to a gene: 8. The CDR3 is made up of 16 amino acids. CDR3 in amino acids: CASSLGQGAIVDGYTF. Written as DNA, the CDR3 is TGTGCCAGCAGCTTGGGACAGGGGGCTATTGTGGATGGCTACACCTTC.